This T cell receptor beta chain was documented in a study of beta chain features in type 1 diabetes. Germline V lookup: CDR1 SGDLS, CDR2 YYNGEE. The length of the CDR3 is 11 residues. V shed 9 bases and J shed 8 bases, with 12 bases lying between them. Reverse transcribing all isolated RNA meant expressed TCRB transcripts were sequenced. Repertoires were generated with immunoSEQ multiplex PCR, while TCRdb's copy carries only in-frame clones and drops some. This sample yields about 410,000 clones, of which about 15% are seen a single time; around 0.039% belongs to the top ten. What was sequenced was naive CD4+ T cells from blood. The V call is TRBV9, the J call TRBJ2-1; perhaps TRBD1 as D (5 bases). This sequence originates from a man aged 25 to 45 in good health. The CDR3 DNA reads as TGTGCCACTAGGGGTGGATATGAGCAGTTCTTC. Its translation is CATRGGYEQFF.